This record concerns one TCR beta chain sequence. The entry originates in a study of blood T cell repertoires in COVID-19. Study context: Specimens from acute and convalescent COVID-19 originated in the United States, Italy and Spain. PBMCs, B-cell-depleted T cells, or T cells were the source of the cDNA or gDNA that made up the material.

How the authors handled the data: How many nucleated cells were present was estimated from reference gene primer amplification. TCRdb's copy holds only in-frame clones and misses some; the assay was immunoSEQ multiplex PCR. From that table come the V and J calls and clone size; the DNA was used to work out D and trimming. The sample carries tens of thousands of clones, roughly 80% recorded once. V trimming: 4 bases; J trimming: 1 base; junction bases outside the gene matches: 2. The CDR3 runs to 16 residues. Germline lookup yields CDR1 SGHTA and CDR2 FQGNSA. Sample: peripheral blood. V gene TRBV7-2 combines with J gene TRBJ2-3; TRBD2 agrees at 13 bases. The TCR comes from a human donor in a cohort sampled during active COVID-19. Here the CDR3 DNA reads TGTGCCAGCAGCTATGGGACTAGCGGGGGCACAGATACGCAGTATTTT. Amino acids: CASSYGTSGGTDTQYF.